This paragraph covers one T cell receptor (beta chain) sequence. Its antigen target is currently unknown. Qualities for individual bases were not recorded, and no much larger clone is one base off. This record comes from a study of cytomegalovirus exposure and HLA in healthy donors (dated by TCRdb to about 2017). At the level of the whole study: An earlier analysis of some 600 of the donors reported 276 Gb of sequence data and 117 million unique TCR beta sequences obtained from about 200 million T cells. Every discovery cohort repertoire had been produced on one sequencing platform. Alongside the repertoire data, information on donor age, sex, ethnicity and CMV serostatus was compiled. HLA typing included class I and class II loci at four-digit resolution. Rather than using new phenotypic data, the later analysis identified candidate immune exposures from TCR beta sequences and from how often those sequences occurred across donors. In a later analysis, previously published TCR beta repertoires from 550 to 750 donors were re-analyzed and high-resolution HLA genotyping was added so that TCR occurrence patterns could be studied. The genetic ancestry cluster associated with self-reported Caucasian donors included 80% to 90% of the roughly 360 genotyped donors. Because of strong linkage in the cohort, four to six DR-DQ haplotypes were treated as single units for association and clustering. The study used immunosequencing to profile the T cell repertoires of about 670 subjects and linked those repertoires to cytomegalovirus serostatus. High-throughput TCR immunosequencing, statistical association of individual TCRs with disease status, and machine learning were combined to predict cytomegalovirus infection status. The number of donors typed differed by locus, with 629-630 for A, B, C, DRB1 and DQB1, more than 500 for DQA1, about 610 for DPA1, and approximately 470 for DPB1. Roughly 300 gigabases of sequencing data and roughly 90 million unique TCR sequences were included in an early release covering under 650 HLA-typed donors. An earlier analysis of a few hundred of the donors applied high-throughput TCR beta sequencing to assess whether each TCR beta V gene segment acted as functional or pseudogenic. Across 300 to 400 genotyped donors of the cohort, an average of roughly 250,000 unique TCR beta nucleotide sequences per donor were sequenced, and roughly 20% of those sequences were non-productive. The study aimed to test whether signatures of past pathogen exposure could be identified by cataloging public T cell receptors. A later genetic analysis took genome-wide SNP genotypes for about three fifths of the 666 donors and used that subset as a discovery cohort. In addition to the first cohort of 666 subjects, a separate validation cohort of approximately 110 different subjects was used. Here is what the overall study found, with its caveats: In a later analysis, several top co-occurrence clusters were reported to appear linked to parvovirus B19, influenza, CMV and Epstein-Barr virus. For the cohort, immune exposure information was limited to CMV serostatus. In a later genetic analysis, a missense DCLRE1C variant was associated with V-gene and J-gene trimming of TCR beta chains, and the association was replicated in an independent cohort. Strong co-occurrence of HLA alleles, especially DR and DQ, made assigning TCR associations to individual alleles difficult. Only TCR beta chains were sequenced in this cohort, and the absence of alpha or paired-chain data limited detectable features. It was suggested by the authors that the approach could potentially be generalized to other disease states and immunological phenotypes. A further reported finding was that TCR beta sequences accurately predicted the HLA-A and HLA-B alleles for most subjects in the first cohort. According to a later genetic analysis, donors in an Asian-associated ancestry cluster had fewer N-insertions in productive TCRs than the approximately 690-donor mean. Because counts were too low, about 15 rarely observed V segments, including chromosome 9 orphons, were left out of the earlier analysis of 587 of the donors. Some IMGT-functional V segments, including TRBV6-2 and TRBV6-3, could not be distinguished by the 87-base-pair reads and were therefore excluded. A later analysis found that HLA-associated TCR beta chains were more clonally expanded and had lower generation probabilities than equally common non-associated chains. Presence/absence analyses assumed roughly uniform sequencing depth across donors, an assumption that may not hold. While some public TCRs were present in many individuals, most TCR sequences turned up only very rarely across donors. Correlated functional status among segregating V segments might reflect linkage disequilibrium, but an unknown experimental factor could not be ruled out. HLA typing was unavailable for some donors at each locus, so association tests used only the typed subset. The classifier was reported to diagnose cytomegalovirus status with high specificity and sensitivity in both the original and validation cohorts. A cluster of highly shared sequence variants was judged likely to represent a technical artifact of the sequencing pipeline. Three of the identified cytomegalovirus-associated TCR beta chains were confirmed in vitro to be specific for cytomegalovirus antigens. In the study, 150 to 200 TCR beta chains were listed as associated with cytomegalovirus. In a later analysis, TCR association rates were found to vary across HLA loci, with the most associated TCRs seen for DRB1 alleles and the fewest for HLA-C alleles. In an earlier analysis of some 540 of the donors, most TCR beta V segments appeared in productive rearrangements about 87% or about 30% of the time, broadly matching IMGT annotations. In a later analysis, 15,000 to 20,000 TCR beta sequences were associated with specific HLA alleles at a false discovery rate of 0.05. In a later analysis, most CMV-associated TCR beta chains were found to appear HLA-restricted, with HLA associations seemingly driven largely by CMV exposure.

Trimming removed 3 bases from V and 0 bases from J, leaving 13 bases between the germline ends. The CDR3 covers 16 residues, taking in both the cysteine and the phenylalanine. Of the read, only the CDR3 DNA is kept; its 48 bases are in frame from base 1. The germline V gene provides CDR1 SGDLS and CDR2 YYNGEE. Library preparation was by the immunoSEQ multiplex PCR assay. The multiplex PCR relied on a mix of 60 forward primers for TCR Vbeta segments and 13 reverse primers for TCR Jbeta segments. The CDR3 region of rearranged TCR beta genes was amplified from genomic DNA with a multiplex PCR assay. On the Illumina HiSeq System, the amplified TCR beta libraries were sequenced as 87-base-pair reads. The authors' pipeline ran thus. In a later analysis, about 80 million unique TCR beta chains were counted across the roughly 670 repertoires, and roughly 10 million of these chains were shared by at least two donors. Raw reads were error-corrected and collapsed into unique sequences by a nearest-neighbor algorithm in which closely related sequences were merged to remove PCR and sequencing errors. Alignment of CDR3 sequences to IMGT reference sequences was used to assign V, D and J gene segments. For a sequence to be retained, a match of at least six nucleotides to both a V gene segment and a J gene segment was required. A rearrangement was called productive if the CDR3 had no stop codons and remained in frame with V and J, and every other rearrangement was called non-productive. CDR3 was defined by IMGT convention, running from the second conserved V-encoded cysteine to the conserved J-encoded phenylalanine. The earlier analysis of about 640 of the donors excluded any sequence lacking an unambiguous match to a single V gene segment. In an earlier analysis of approximately 590 of the donors, V segments were called functional above 56.7% productive rearrangements and were called segregating when the between-donor standard deviation exceeded 5%. To diagnose cytomegalovirus status from the catalog of TCR beta chain sequences, a statistical classification framework was built. In a later analysis, TCR nucleotide sequences were compared against IMGT/GENE-DB human TR gene sequences so that V and J genes could be assigned. A later analysis assigned CDR3 sequences and most-parsimonious VDJ recombination scenarios with the TCRdist pipeline. A later analysis defined each TCR beta chain by its CDR3 amino acid sequence plus V-gene family, and excluded reads lacking a unique V-gene family. To address suspected cross-contamination and a sequencing artifact, a later analysis removed approximately 590 highly shared, low-generation-probability nucleotide sequences. A later analysis calculated a clonal expansion index for each public chain from normalized within-repertoire ranks of inferred template counts. In a later analysis, generation probabilities were computed with a VDJ recombination model fitted to out-of-frame rearrangements, and the resulting probabilities were checked against IGoR. Hypergeometric tests were used in a later analysis to score TCR-TCR, TCR-HLA and TCR-CMV co-occurrence, with a repertoire-size bias correction applied to the TCR pairs. False discovery rates were estimated in a later analysis by permuting HLA or CMV assignments 20 times. In a later analysis, co-occurring TCRs were grouped with DBSCAN, and TCRdist sequence similarity was added when clustering was performed within HLA-allele-positive subsets. Repertoires with fewer than 30,000 or more than 120,000 public chains, plus five repertoires with anomalous nucleotide sharing, were excluded from co-occurrence clustering. The source is immuneACCESS, and TCRdb retained only in-frame sequences with V and J called. Part of the clones is not carried over; for the studies checked, unresolved V genes explain less than half of this, and the remainder is unexplained. V, J and clone size derive from that table, while D and trimming were established from the DNA sequence. The sample includes 90,000 to 110,000 clones, with roughly 13% observed a single time. Jointly, the top ten make up 16% of the sample.

In total, over 600 healthy bone marrow donors made up the cohort. Cohort members were all nominally healthy when sampled, although unrecorded immune exposures were likely present. The donor was CMV seropositive and was included in the group of 250 to 300 seropositive cohort members. A peripheral blood sample was provided by each donor, and peripheral blood mononuclear cells were used for TCR beta sequencing. Genomic DNA was extracted from the blood cell samples with the Qiagen DNeasy Blood Extraction Kit. The specimen was PBMCs. The chain is encoded by TRBV9 joined to TRBJ2-1; there is no confident call for the D gene. This TCR came from a man in his forties or fifties in good health and CMV-seropositive. The CDR3 here reads CASSASSGSSYNEQFF. The DNA sequence reads TGTGCCAGCAGCGCCTCCTCGGGTAGCTCCTACAATGAGCAGTTCTTC. The CDR3 plus the reference TRBV9 and TRBJ2-1 genes for the other parts give the full variable domain: DSGVTQTPKHLITATGQRVTLRCSPRSGDLSVYWYQQSLDQGLQFLIQYYNGEERAKGNILERFSAQQFPDLHSELNLSSLELGDSALYFCASSASSGSSYNEQFFGPGTRLTVL.